Each of the 18 T cell receptor beta chains below was sequenced from the same sample in a study of cytomegalovirus exposure and HLA in healthy donors. The PCR used 60 Vbeta and 13 Jbeta primers. Measured with immunoSEQ multiplex PCR; TCRdb has only the in-frame clones, and not every one. The table lists approximately 74,000 clones, around 75% of them singletons. Sequenced material: PBMCs. The receptors derive from a man in his sixties in good health and CMV-seropositive.

The chain is built from TRBV11-3 and TRBJ1-1; perhaps TRBD1 as D (5 bases). The CDR3 consists of 14 residues. Trimming took off 7 bases at V and 0 bases at J, with 12 bases between the two ends. Germline V gives CDR1 SGHNT, CDR2 YENEEA. The CDR3 loop reads CASTLGDLNTEAFF. The CDR3 nucleotides read TGTGCCAGCACCCTAGGGGACTTGAACACTGAAGCTTTCTTT.

In its sample, this clone was seen a few times. The junction and the germline gene differ at one end; a read error may be behind it. This CDR3 is CASSQSGDTQYF. The CDR3 DNA is TGTGCCAGCAGCCAATCCGGGGATACGCAGTATTTT. The V call is TRBV4-1, the J call TRBJ2-3; no reliable D call. Germline CDR1 reads MGHRA; CDR2 reads YSYEKL. The CDR3 has 12 amino acids.

The chain combines TRBV5-5 with TRBJ1-5; D gene unclear. V lost 5 bases to trimming and J lost 1 base, with 10 bases between them. The CDR3 length is 14 residues. CDR1 is SGHKS, CDR2 YYEKEE, per germline (reference sequence). The DNA of the CDR3 is TGTGCCAGCAGTTGGCCGGGGAGCAATCAGCCCCAGCATTTT. The encoded protein is CASSWPGSNQPQHF.

This rearrangement joins TRBV5-1 to TRBJ1-1; TRBD1 might be the D (6 bases). V lost 2 bases, J lost 3 bases, and 26 bases lay in between. There are 19 residues in the CDR3. CDR1 and CDR2 from the germline V gene are SGHRS and YFSETQ. In DNA, the CDR3 is TGCGCCAGCAGCTTCCTGGACAGCTTCTTCACAAAAGGGGACACTGAAGCTTTCTTT. It codes for CASSFLDSFFTKGDTEAFF.

The V call is TRBV11-3, the J call TRBJ2-3; possible D gene TRBD2, 5 bases. Germline V gives CDR1 SGHNT, CDR2 YENEEA. Between the trimmed V and J ends, which lost 1 base and 0 bases, there was a span of 17 bases. The CDR3 covers 18 residues. The CDR3, as DNA: TGTGCCAGCAGCTTAGGAGGTATCAGCGGCTCAAGCACAGATACGCAGTATTTT. The encoded protein is CASSLGGISGSSTDTQYF.

V gene TRBV5-1 combines with J gene TRBJ2-2; 7 bases match TRBD1. This CDR3 comprises 15 residues. Germline V gene lookup returns CDR1 SGHRS and CDR2 YFSETQ. The J segment lost 5 bases and the V segment lost 3 bases, leaving 7 bases of the junction unmatched. The CDR3, as DNA: TGCGCCAGCAGCTGGGGACAGAACAAAACCGGGGAGCTGTTTTTT. Protein: CASSWGQNKTGELFF.

This clone was counted only a few times. V usage is TRBV6-4 and J usage is TRBJ2-1; maybe TRBD2 (6 bases). V gave up 2 bases and J gave up 7 bases, with 15 bases separating them. The CDR3 runs to 15 residues. CDR1 is MRHNA, CDR2 SNTAGT, per germline. The CDR3 DNA sequence: TGTGCCAGCAGTGACGGGGCGGGGACGGGGAATGAGCAGTTCTTC. This gives the protein CASSDGAGTGNEQFF.

V is TRBV25-1 and J is TRBJ2-1; the match to TRBD1 covers 8 bases. J gave up 1 base and V 3 bases, and 5 bases lay outside the gene matches. From germline, CDR1 is MGHDK and CDR2 SYGVNS. The CDR3 is 16 residues long. This chain's CDR3 is CASSERQGRSYNEQFF. The CDR3 DNA reads as TGTGCCAGCAGTGAGCGACAGGGGAGATCCTACAATGAGCAGTTCTTC.

In its sample, this clone was seen a few times. V usage is TRBV5-1 and J usage is TRBJ2-5; possibly TRBD2 for D (6 bases). Trimming pared 4 bases from V and 3 bases from J, leaving 13 bases between. CDR1 and CDR2 from the germline V gene are SGHRS and YFSETQ. The CDR3 consists of 14 residues. CDR3 coding DNA: TGCGCCAGCAGCCGACTGGGGGGTAAAGAGACCCAGTACTTC. Residues: CASSRLGGKETQYF.

This clone occurred a few times. V usage is TRBV6-1 and J usage is TRBJ1-1; tentatively, D is TRBD1 (6 bases). Germline CDR1 and CDR2: MNHNS and SASEGT. The length of the CDR3 is 15 residues. V lost 2 bases and J 6 bases, leaving 16 bases between the germline ends. The CDR3: CASSEKQVAGAEAFF. The CDR3 region has the DNA TGTGCCAGCAGTGAAAAGCAGGTCGCAGGGGCTGAAGCTTTCTTT.

CDR3 protein: CASSLDSTTSYEQYF. CDR3 bases: TGTGCCAGCAGCTTGGATTCGACAACTTCCTACGAGCAGTACTTC. The genes are TRBV5-4 and TRBJ2-7; D remains unclear. The CDR3 covers 15 residues. V lost 0 bases and J lost 1, with 11 bases in between. Per the germline V gene, CDR1 is SGHNT and CDR2 is YYREEE (reference sequence).

This clone was seen only a few times. CDR3 protein: CASSPGLGTTDEQFF. CDR3 in DNA: TGTGCCAGCTCACCAGGACTTGGCACTACCGATGAGCAGTTCTTC. The rearrangement joins TRBV18 to TRBJ2-1; possible D gene TRBD2, 5 bases. Germline assignment: CDR1 KGHSH and CDR2 LQKENI. CDR3 length: 15 residues. Trimming cost V 2 bases and J 8 bases, with 16 bases left between them.

This clone was picked up a small number of times. The chain links TRBV6-5 to TRBJ1-2, with D possibly TRBD1 on 6 matching bases. Trimming cost V 4 bases and J 7 bases, with 13 bases left between them. The CDR3 spans 13 residues. Germline V gives CDR1 MNHEY, CDR2 SVGAGI. This chain's CDR3 is CASSFSGVGGYTF. Here the CDR3 DNA reads TGTGCCAGCAGTTTTTCAGGGGTTGGTGGCTACACCTTC.

This chain links TRBV4-1 with TRBJ2-3, with TRBD1 identical over 11 bases. The germline gives CDR1 MGHRA, CDR2 YSYEKL. The CDR3 length is 15 residues. V lost 4 bases to trimming and J lost 4 bases; unmatched junction nucleotides: 4. This chain's CDR3 is CASSRGQGDSDTQYF. CDR3 in DNA: TGCGCCAGCAGCCGGGGACAGGGGGACTCAGATACGCAGTATTTT.

As concerns this clone: Other DNA sequences within the sample encode an identical CDR3. This chain uses TRBV7-6 with TRBJ1-3; TRBD1 is a possible D gene (5 bases). This CDR3 has 17 residues. Germline CDR1 reads SGHVS; CDR2 reads FNYEAQ. Deletions cut 1 base from V and 0 bases from J, with 13 bases between. The CDR3, as DNA: TGTGCCAGCAGCTTAGTTGACAGCCTCAGCTCTGGAAACACCATATATTTT. Translated, it gives CASSLVDSLSSGNTIYF.

The gene calls are TRBV2 and TRBJ1-1; possibly TRBD1 for D (6 bases). CDR3 length equals 15 residues. CDR1 is SNHLY and CDR2 is FYNNEI in the germline V gene. Trimming pared 0 bases from V and 0 bases from J, leaving 8 bases between. The CDR3 coding sequence is TGTGCCAGCAGTGAAGCGGGGGACATGAACACTGAAGCTTTCTTT. This sequence encodes CASSEAGDMNTEAFF.

The V gene is TRBV19, the J gene TRBJ2-7, with no clear D. Germline CDR1 reads LNHDA; CDR2 reads SQIVND (reference sequence). V lost 1 base to trimming and J lost 7 bases, with 14 bases between them. This CDR3 region has 14 residues. The chain's CDR3 is CASSIGGFPLEQYF. The DNA for the CDR3 is TGTGCCAGTAGTATAGGCGGTTTTCCCCTGGAGCAGTACTTC.

J is TRBJ2-7 and V is TRBV15, with 10 bases that match TRBD2. The V segment lost 1 base and the J segment 0 bases; nucleotides outside the gene matches: 9. The CDR3 is 18 residues long. CDR1 is LNHNV and CDR2 is YYDKDF in the germline V gene (reference sequence). The CDR3 nucleotides read TGTGCCACCAGCAGAGCCCCCGCTAGCGGGGGCCTCTCCTACGAGCAGTACTTC. Translating gives CATSRAPASGGLSYEQYF.